This T cell receptor (beta chain) was captured by sequencing in a study of blood T cell repertoires in COVID-19. For the study at large: Acute and convalescent COVID-19 samples came from the United States, Italy and Spain. PBMCs, B-cell-depleted T cells, or T cells were the source of the cDNA or gDNA that made up the material.

With regard to this clone: The identical CDR3 is also encoded by other nucleotide sequences in the sample.

Original processing notes: The authors estimated nucleated cell counts from reference gene primer amplification. Method: immunoSEQ multiplex PCR; TCRdb's copy keeps in-frame clones and lacks some. V and J calls and clone size are given by that table; D and trimming were obtained from the DNA. Found here are some 250,000 clones, roughly 80% of them singletons; the top ten hold about 7.4%. The sequence was collected from a woman older than 75 with acute or convalescent COVID-19. Material for sequencing was peripheral blood.

CDR3 sequence (DNA): TGTGCCAGCAGCCCCCCCAGCGGGGGGGCCGGAGAGACCCAGTACTTC. This translates into CASSPPSGGAGETQYF. J is TRBJ2-5 and V is TRBV3-1 (or the pseudogene TRBV3-2); 10 bases map to TRBD2. CDR1 is LGHDT, CDR2 YNNKEL, per germline (reference sequence). The ends lost 4 bases at V and 4 bases at J; junction bases unmatched: 9. CDR3 length equals 16 residues.